The subject of this entry is one T cell receptor (beta chain). Its antigen is unidentified. This table comes from immunoSEQ multiplex PCR, and its TCRdb copy is limited to in-frame clones, with some not included. This sample yields 45,000 to 70,000 clones, of which approximately 86% are seen a single time; 3.1% belongs to the top ten. CDR1 is MNHEY and CDR2 is SVGAGI in the germline V gene. This CDR3 has 14 residues. This entry belongs to a study of OX40 agonist ivuxolimab in advanced cancers. Findings and caveats of the study: Certain nonresponding patients likewise had low normalized T-cell clonal expansion.

V usage is TRBV6-5 and J usage is TRBJ2-5; 8 bases are a match to TRBD2. The tail of the sequence fits TRBJ2-7 better, so the J call may be wrong. The sequence was obtained from an adult with an advanced solid tumor such as melanoma, head and neck, liver or kidney cancer. The specimen was CD4+ or CD8+ T cells sorted from blood, collected in a trial of the OX40 agonist ivuxolimab. In DNA form, the CDR3 reads TGTGCCAGCAGTTCCCAGCGGGGGCCCTACGAGCAGTACTTC. Translating it yields CASSSQRGPYEQYF.